This T cell receptor (beta chain) was observed in a study of cytomegalovirus exposure and HLA in healthy donors. Study summary: The roughly 110 validation repertoires used the same platform as the roughly 670 first-cohort repertoires, a later analysis reported. Overall study results and limits: For cytomegalovirus status, the classifier reportedly gave diagnoses with high specificity and sensitivity. Rare sequences made up most TCRs, while some public TCRs were found in many donors. According to a later analysis, TCR clusters from the first cohort tended to co-occur in the 90 to 150 validation repertoires.

Libraries were prepared by immunoSEQ multiplex PCR; TCRdb keeps only in-frame clonotypes and omits some of them. The sample records about 73,000 clones, around 93% being singletons. About this clone itself: Its antigen is unidentified.

J gave up 2 bases and V 4 bases, and 11 bases lay outside the gene matches. The germline CDR1 and CDR2 sequences are SEHNR and FQNEAQ (reference sequence). The CDR3 contains 17 residues. Sequenced: PBMCs. The V call is TRBV7-9, the J call TRBJ2-3; 8 bases fit TRBD2. The receptor was derived from a woman in her late teens or twenties in good health and CMV-seronegative. CDR3 in amino acids: CASSSDQTSELTDTQYF. CDR3 bases: TGTGCCAGCAGCTCCGATCAGACTAGCGAACTCACAGATACGCAGTATTTT.